These 7 T cell receptor beta chains originate from one sample sequenced in a study of blood T cell repertoires in COVID-19. TCRdb's copy holds only in-frame clones and misses some; the assay was immunoSEQ multiplex PCR. The table shows 250,000 or so clones, with 70% to 80% occurring only once. Sequencing was done on a sample of peripheral blood. These TCRs come from a woman older than 75 with acute or convalescent COVID-19.

The genes are TRBV13 and TRBJ1-2, with 11 bases aligning to TRBD1. Germline CDR1 PRHDT, CDR2 FYEKMQ (reference sequence). The CDR3 is 15 amino acids. Trimming cost V 6 bases and J 7 bases; bases outside gene matches: 10. The CDR3 loop reads CASRPTGTGGSGYTF. DNA for the CDR3: TGTGCCAGCAGACCCACCGGGACAGGGGGTAGTGGCTACACCTTC.

V gene TRBV7-2 combines with J gene TRBJ2-2; perhaps TRBD1 as D (5 bases). Trimming took off 5 bases at V and 3 bases at J, with 16 bases between the two ends. This CDR3 has 16 amino acids. Germline CDR1 is SGHTA and CDR2 is FQGNSA. The CDR3 DNA follows: TGTGCCAGCAGCCCCGGCGGAAGGGGATACACCGGGGAGCTGTTTTTT. Residues: CASSPGGRGYTGELFF.

The chain joins TRBV27 to TRBJ2-7; D not resolved. Deletions cut 10 bases from V and 4 bases from J, with 23 bases between. Germline lookup yields CDR1 MNHEY and CDR2 SMNVEV (reference sequence). The CDR3 runs 15 residues. As DNA, the CDR3 is TGTGCCACCTACGCCTTTGGGTCCTCCGGGTACGAGCAGTACTTC. Protein: CATYAFGSSGYEQYF.

V is TRBV12-5 and J is TRBJ2-1, with D possibly matching TRBD2 (5 bases). In germline, CDR1 is LGHNT, CDR2 FRNRAP. The CDR3 is 13 amino acids. V lost 3 bases and J lost 9, with 12 bases in between. DNA of the CDR3: TGTGCTAGTGGTTTAGGAGGTTGGGGTGAGCAGTTCTTC. Residues: CASGLGGWGEQFF. The variable domain in full, with the rest retrieved from reference TRBV12-5 and TRBJ2-1, is DARVTQTPRHKVTEMGQEVTMRCQPILGHNTVFWYRQTMMQGLELLAYFRNRAPLDDSGMPKDRFSAEMPDATLATLKIQPSEPRDSAVYFCASGLGGWGEQFFGPGTRLTVL.

This clone was observed at least ten times. The J gene is TRBJ2-1, the V gene TRBV24-1, with D unclear. This CDR3 has 13 amino acids. Germline loops: CDR1 KGHDR, CDR2 SFDVKD. The V end lost 4 bases, the J end lost 6 bases, and 9 bases lay between the germline ends. CDR3 DNA: TGTGCCACCAGTGACTCCACTATCAATGAGCAGTTCTTC. Its protein product is CATSDSTINEQFF.

The chain uses TRBV18 and TRBJ1-5; a possible D gene is TRBD1 (6 bases). V lost 5 bases and J lost 4, with 18 bases in between. Looked up from germline, CDR1 is KGHSH and CDR2 is LQKENI. The CDR3 has 16 residues. CDR3 loop: CASSSEAGTINQPQHF. The CDR3 DNA is TGTGCCAGCTCATCCGAAGCCGGGACAATTAATCAGCCCCAGCATTTT.

This clone has just a few counts. In nucleotides, the CDR3 is TGCGCCAGCAGCTCCATTTACACAACGTTGAACACTGAAGCTTTCTTT. Its protein product is CASSSIYTTLNTEAFF. This chain uses TRBV5-1 with TRBJ1-1, with D hard to call. V was clipped by 3 bases and J by 0 bases, with 15 bases between them. The CDR3 extends over 16 amino acids. Germline V CDR1 and CDR2: SGHRS, YFSETQ.